The 16 T cell receptor beta chains reported below all come from one sample, sequenced in a study of naive and memory T cell subsets. Study-wide findings and caveats: Possibly reflecting memory cells re-expressing CD45RA, a few larger clonotypes occurred in naive repertoires, especially CD8.

The antigens of these receptors remain unknown. Two oligonucleotides, mixed equimolar, formed the beta constant-region primer covering TRBC1 and TRBC2. Four rounds of PCR amplified the ligated cDNA using nested alpha and beta constant-region primers plus SP2. TCRdb re-called the UMI-ligation and nested PCR reads through MiXCR, storing one row per CDR3 protein. The profile shows roughly 92,000 distinct CDR3 sequences, about 11% of them singletons. The sample taken for sequencing was naive CD4+ T cells from blood. The receptor source for this set is a human donor in good health.

The gene calls are TRBV6-2 or TRBV6-3 and TRBJ2-3, with D unclear. The CDR3 has 13 amino acids. The V end was cut by 6 bases, the J end by 6 bases, with 13 bases between. Germline lookup yields CDR1 MNHEY and CDR2 SVGEGT. The CDR3 spells CASSRTAMDTQYF. CDR3 sequence (DNA): TGTGCCAGCAGCCGGACGGCGATGGATACGCAGTATTTT.

The CDR3 DNA sequence: TGTGCCAGCAGCCGACAAGACAGGGGAATAGATACGCAGTATTTT. Amino acid sequence: CASSRQDRGIDTQYF. This chain connects TRBV7-2 to TRBJ2-3, with 8 bases identical to TRBD1. Germline values: CDR1 SGHTA, CDR2 FQGNSA. The ends lost 5 bases at V and 5 bases at J; junction bases unmatched: 9. The CDR3 spans 15 residues.

There are a few counts of this clonotype. This chain links TRBV7-2 with TRBJ2-5, with TRBD2 matching 10 bases. Germline V lookup: CDR1 SGHTA, CDR2 FQGNSA. J lost 5 bases, V lost 5 bases, and 8 bases had no gene match. The CDR3 spans 15 residues. CDR3 nucleotide sequence: TGTGCCAGCAGCCTAAGCGGGGGGGCGAGCGAGACCCAGTACTTC. Translated, it gives CASSLSGGASETQYF.

This chain joins TRBV11-2 and TRBJ2-7, with D unclear. Trimming left V 5 bases short and J 2 bases short, with 13 bases between. From germline, CDR1 is SGHAT and CDR2 FQNNGV. CDR3 length equals 14 residues. CDR3 region: CASSPRRSAYEQYF. The CDR3 bases are TGTGCCAGCAGCCCTCGGCGTTCGGCCTACGAGCAGTACTTC.

This clonotype was counted at least ten times. The chain recombines TRBV29-1 with TRBJ2-1; D not resolved. Trimming removed 5 bases from V and 4 bases from J, with 9 bases in between. This CDR3 region has 12 residues. From germline, CDR1 is SQVTM and CDR2 ANQGSEA. This CDR3 is CSVRVRYNEQFF. In nucleotides, the CDR3 is TGCAGCGTTAGGGTTAGATACAATGAGCAGTTCTTC.

This clonotype was recorded many times. The chain combines TRBV3-1 with TRBJ1-6, with a possible D match to TRBD1 (6 bases). The V end was cut by 0 bases, the J end by 12 bases, with 12 bases between. The CDR3 loop spans 14 amino acids. CDR1 and CDR2 (germline): LGHDT, YNNKEL (reference sequence). The CDR3 sequence: CASSQDGTGRPLHF. DNA of the CDR3: TGTGCCAGCAGCCAAGATGGAACAGGGCGACCCCTCCACTTT.

This sequence joins TRBV12-3 or TRBV12-4 and TRBJ1-1; D gene ambiguous. The CDR3 totals 13 residues. Trimming cost V 6 bases and J 1 base, with 9 bases left between them. CDR3 sequence (DNA): TGTGCCAGCAGAACTCAGGAGAACACTGAAGCTTTCTTT. The encoded protein is CASRTQENTEAFF.

This clonotype was recorded many times. The chain joins TRBV18 to TRBJ1-1; unclear D gene. The germline gives CDR1 KGHSH, CDR2 LQKENI. There are 14 residues in the CDR3. V shed 1 base and J shed 4 bases, with 10 bases lying between them. CDR3 sequence reads: CASSPRPSSTEAFF. For the CDR3, the DNA is TGTGCCAGCTCACCACGCCCGTCGTCCACTGAAGCTTTCTTT.

V usage is TRBV12-3 or TRBV12-4 and J usage is TRBJ1-1; 8 nucleotides agree with TRBD1. CDR3 length equals 14 residues. With V trimmed by 4 bases and J by 4 bases, 5 bases remained unmatched. CDR3 region: CASSSRGLVTEAFF. The CDR3 nucleotides are TGTGCCAGCAGTTCCAGGGGGCTAGTCACTGAAGCTTTCTTT.

This clonotype has only a few counts. V and J are TRBV7-9 and TRBJ2-1; 14 bases are a match to TRBD2. Germline lookup yields CDR1 SEHNR and CDR2 FQNEAQ (reference sequence). The junction had 11 bases not matched to a gene; V was cut back by 5 bases and J by 8 bases. CDR3 size: 17 residues. The CDR3 nucleotides read TGTGCCAGCAGCCCCCGACTAGCGGGAGGGCCACCACATGAGCAGTTCTTC. Translating it yields CASSPRLAGGPPHEQFF.

There are a few counts of this clonotype. The V and J genes are TRBV7-9 and TRBJ2-7, with 9 bases lining up with TRBD2. The CDR3 covers 13 residues. The germline V gene encodes CDR1 SEHNR and CDR2 FQNEAQ (reference sequence). Losses at the gene ends were 3 bases for V and 5 bases for J; bases not matched to a gene: 2. The CDR3 region has the DNA TGTGCCAGCAGCTTTGCTAGCGGGAACGAGCAGTACTTC. Translated: CASSFASGNEQYF.

The chain links TRBV6-2 or TRBV6-3 to TRBJ2-3; 10 nucleotides line up with TRBD1. CDR1 and CDR2 from the germline V gene are MNHEY and SVGEGT. This CDR3 spans 17 amino acids. With V trimmed by 4 bases and J by 4 bases, 11 bases remained unmatched. Written as DNA, the CDR3 is TGTGCCAGCAGTTTCGCCCTTGACAGGGGGCGCCCAGATACGCAGTATTTT. Its translation is CASSFALDRGRPDTQYF.

This clonotype was picked up a small number of times. The rearrangement joins TRBV12-3 or TRBV12-4 to TRBJ2-7; D unresolved. Trimming cost V 3 bases and J 2 bases, with 11 bases left between them. The CDR3 runs 14 residues. CDR3 region: CASSLTPPPYEQYF. CDR3 DNA: TGTGCCAGCAGTTTGACCCCACCCCCCTACGAGCAGTACTTC.

This clonotype was detected only a few times. The chain links TRBV10-3 to TRBJ2-1; D is possibly TRBD2 (5 bases). The CDR3 spans 19 residues. The germline V gene encodes CDR1 ENHRY and CDR2 SYGVKD. The V and J ends lost 0 bases and 3 bases respectively, with 21 bases between them. This CDR3 reads CAISESLTTSEGLYNEQFF. The DNA of the CDR3 is TGTGCCATCAGTGAGTCTCTAACCACTAGTGAAGGGCTCTACAATGAGCAGTTCTTC.

The chain is built from TRBV7-2 and TRBJ2-3; maybe TRBD2 (6 bases). Trimming left V 5 bases short and J 6 bases short, with 15 bases between. Per germline, CDR1 SGHTA and CDR2 FQGNSA. This CDR3 has 14 residues. CDR3 region: CASSLQLAPDTQYF. The CDR3 DNA sequence: TGTGCCAGCAGCCTTCAACTAGCCCCGGATACGCAGTATTTT.

The V and J genes are TRBV6-2 or TRBV6-3 and TRBJ1-1; a possible D gene is TRBD1 (5 bases). The V end lost 8 bases, the J end lost 2 bases, and 18 bases lay between the germline ends. Germline V gene data show CDR1 as MNHEY and CDR2 as SVGEGT. This CDR3 contains 15 residues. The CDR3 nucleotides are TGTGCCAGCCAGACCCTCCGAGGGGTTAACACTGAAGCTTTCTTT. Amino acid sequence: CASQTLRGVNTEAFF.